The clone carrying this T cell receptor beta chain was recorded a few times. As yet, its antigen is unknown. Focal radiation with ipilimumab CTLA-4 blockade was given to patients with chemo-refractory metastatic non-small-cell lung cancer. These data come from a study of radiotherapy plus CTLA-4 blockade in lung cancer. Germline loops: CDR1 KGHSH, CDR2 LQKENI. The CDR3 consists of 14 residues. The germline V and J ends were trimmed by 2 bases and 5 bases, with 13 bases remaining between them. Study results and caveats: Once radiotherapy plus ipilimumab had been given, TCR clones derived from tumor expanded in blood. Interferon-beta and early blood T cell clone dynamics reportedly predicted response best.

Sequencing used immunoSEQ multiplex PCR; TCRdb keeps in-frame clones, though not all of them. The table has tens of thousands of clones, over 75% seen once. Specimen: peripheral blood, collected from a patient treated with radiotherapy plus ipilimumab. The rearrangement links TRBV18 to TRBJ2-7, with D possibly TRBD2 on 5 matching bases. The TCR was taken from a human donor with non-small cell lung cancer that progressed on radiotherapy plus ipilimumab. CDR3 amino acids: CASSPSRGFNEQYF. The CDR3 nucleotides are TGTGCCAGCTCACCAAGCCGGGGTTTCAACGAGCAGTACTTC.